This TCR beta chain came from a study of T cells after yellow fever vaccination. Across the whole study: Any fraction with a low cell number was prepared using SMART-Seq v4 Ultra Low Input. Findings and caveats of the study: Although most clonotypes did not, a small share appeared in both CD4 and CD8 compartments.

Germline V gives CDR1 SNHLY, CDR2 FYNNEI. V was cut by 1 base and J by 4 bases, with 6 bases left in between. The CDR3 runs 13 residues. About this clonotype: Its specificity is unknown.

MiXCR, applied by TCRdb to the 5' RACE reads, yields one record per CDR3 protein. The sample holds about 160,000 distinct CDR3 sequences; approximately 9.7% are singletons and the top ten take roughly 36%. The sequence came from a man younger than 30 who received the YFV17D yellow fever vaccine. This chain links TRBV2 with TRBJ2-3; D remains unclear. Sequences were derived from CD8+ T cells sorted from PBMCs, sampled 45 days after the yellow fever booster vaccination. The CDR3 DNA follows: TGTGCCAGCAGTGAAGGCGCCTCAGATACGCAGTATTTT. It specifies CASSEGASDTQYF.